The 12 T cell receptor beta chains given below trace back to one sample, sequenced in a study of blood T cell repertoires in COVID-19. This table comes from immunoSEQ multiplex PCR, and its TCRdb copy is limited to in-frame clones, with some not included. The sample has about 90,000 clones; 80% to 85% are singletons. The sample taken for sequencing was peripheral blood. Receptor source: a man in his sixties with acute or convalescent COVID-19.

This chain connects TRBV30 to TRBJ2-3, with TRBD2 identical over 13 bases. The germline V gene has CDR1 GTSNPN and CDR2 SVGIG (reference sequence). J was trimmed by 2 bases and V by 6 bases; bases with no gene match: 8. The CDR3 consists of 16 residues. CDR3: CACPTSGGGYTDTQYF. In nucleotides, the CDR3 is TGTGCCTGCCCTACTAGCGGGGGGGGATACACAGATACGCAGTATTTT.

This clone turned up a few times. Other DNA sequences in the sample encode the same CDR3. CDR3 protein: CASSRDRTNYGYTF. DNA for the CDR3: TGTGCCAGTAGTCGTGACAGGACTAACTATGGCTACACCTTC. The chain employs TRBV19 and TRBJ1-2; the D gene is possibly TRBD1 (6 bases). The V gene lost 5 bases and the J gene lost 0 bases, with 10 bases spanning the gap. The CDR3 spans 14 residues. Germline-derived CDR1 and CDR2 are LNHDA and SQIVND (reference sequence).

This clone is classed as medium-sized (0.01 to 0.1%). The chain has TRBV20-1 and TRBJ2-1; 8 positions match TRBD2. CDR1 is DFQATT and CDR2 is SNEGSKA in the germline V gene (reference sequence). Losses at the gene ends were 4 bases for V and 9 bases for J; bases not matched to a gene: 2. The CDR3 sequence is 11 residues long. CDR3 residues: CSAKTSAEQFF. The CDR3 nucleotides read TGCAGTGCTAAGACTAGCGCTGAGCAGTTCTTC.

This chain uses TRBV2 with TRBJ2-7, with D perhaps TRBD2 (7 bases). Looked up from germline, CDR1 is SNHLY and CDR2 is FYNNEI. The V gene lost 7 bases and the J gene lost 3 bases, with 16 bases spanning the gap. This CDR3 contains 14 residues. The CDR3 region is CASTREGGNYEQYF. The CDR3 coding sequence is TGTGCCAGCACCAGGGAGGGGGGAAACTACGAGCAGTACTTC.

The chain carries TRBV14 and TRBJ1-6; TRBD1 might be the D (6 bases). The CDR3 contains 13 residues. V was cut by 6 bases and J by 9 bases, with 12 bases left in between. Germline-derived CDR1 and CDR2 are SGHDN and FVKESK. This chain's CDR3 is CASRQQGPSPLHF. The CDR3 region has the DNA TGTGCCAGCAGGCAACAGGGCCCTTCACCCCTCCACTTT.

V and J are TRBV18 and TRBJ2-7, with 10 bases fitting TRBD1. CDR3 length: 15 residues. The V gene's germline CDR1 is KGHSH and CDR2 LQKENI. Losses at the gene ends were 3 bases for V and 0 bases for J; bases not matched to a gene: 2. CDR3 protein: CASSPGQGSSYEQYF. The DNA of the CDR3 is TGTGCCAGCTCACCGGGACAGGGGAGCTCCTACGAGCAGTACTTC. Drawing the rest from reference TRBV18 and TRBJ2-7, the complete variable domain is NAGVMQNPRHLVRRRGQEARLRCSPMKGHSHVYWYRQLPEEGLKFMVYLQKENIIDESGMPKERFSAEFPKEGPSILRIQQVVRGDSAAYFCASSPGQGSSYEQYFGPGTRLTVT.

The chain joins TRBV5-1 to TRBJ1-5; unclear D gene. The CDR3 loop spans 13 amino acids. Germline lookup yields CDR1 SGHRS and CDR2 YFSETQ. V lost 0 bases and J lost 5, with 6 bases in between. The CDR3 loop is CASSLDMYQPQHF. The CDR3 DNA reads TGCGCCAGCAGCTTGGACATGTATCAGCCCCAGCATTTT.

The gene calls are TRBV7-9 and TRBJ1-2; D call uncertain. Germline CDR1 SEHNR, CDR2 FQNEAQ (reference sequence). V gave up 1 base and J gave up 3 bases, with 6 bases separating them. The CDR3 is 13 residues long. CDR3 DNA sequence: TGTGCCAGCAGCTTAGAACATCACTATGGCTACACCTTC. Protein: CASSLEHHYGYTF.

A few counts support this clone. The rearrangement joins TRBV5-1 to TRBJ1-2; 9 bases fit TRBD1. There are 16 residues in the CDR3. The V segment lost 4 bases and the J segment 6 bases; nucleotides outside the gene matches: 13. Per the germline V gene, CDR1 is SGHRS and CDR2 is YFSETQ. The CDR3 region is CASSPGQGISWDGYTF. The CDR3 DNA reads TGCGCCAGCAGCCCGGGACAGGGAATTAGTTGGGATGGCTACACCTTC.

Turning to this clone: A much larger clone differs by one base, so this may be a read error. Within the sample, other DNA sequences also encode this same CDR3. The gene calls are TRBV7-2 and TRBJ2-3; 10 bases line up with TRBD2. V lost 4 bases and J lost 6; bases outside the gene matches: 4. The CDR3 runs 14 residues. Per germline, CDR1 SGHTA and CDR2 FQGNSA. The CDR3, as DNA: TGTGCCAGCAGCTCCAGCGGGGGGGCGGATACGCAGTATTTT. Protein sequence: CASSSSGGADTQYF.

The rearrangement uses TRBV18 and TRBJ2-1; 8 bases map to TRBD2. V shed 3 bases and J 0 bases; nucleotides not matched to a gene: 10. CDR1 is KGHSH and CDR2 is LQKENI in the germline V gene. The CDR3 extends over 18 amino acids. This chain's CDR3 is CASSPQAASGYSYNEQFF. The CDR3 DNA reads TGTGCCAGCTCACCTCAGGCGGCTAGCGGGTACTCCTACAATGAGCAGTTCTTC. The full variable domain, in which reference TRBV18 and TRBJ2-1 provide the parts outside the CDR3, is NAGVMQNPRHLVRRRGQEARLRCSPMKGHSHVYWYRQLPEEGLKFMVYLQKENIIDESGMPKERFSAEFPKEGPSILRIQQVVRGDSAAYFCASSPQAASGYSYNEQFFGPGTRLTVL.

In this sample, this clone turned up a few times. The chain is built from TRBV4-1 and TRBJ2-1; possibly TRBD2 for D (5 bases). The CDR3 totals 16 residues. In germline, CDR1 is MGHRA, CDR2 YSYEKL. V was pared by 0 bases and J by 8 bases, with 17 bases between. CDR3: CASSQDPASRFYEQFF. The CDR3, as DNA: TGCGCCAGCAGCCAAGATCCGGCTAGCCGCTTCTATGAGCAGTTCTTC.